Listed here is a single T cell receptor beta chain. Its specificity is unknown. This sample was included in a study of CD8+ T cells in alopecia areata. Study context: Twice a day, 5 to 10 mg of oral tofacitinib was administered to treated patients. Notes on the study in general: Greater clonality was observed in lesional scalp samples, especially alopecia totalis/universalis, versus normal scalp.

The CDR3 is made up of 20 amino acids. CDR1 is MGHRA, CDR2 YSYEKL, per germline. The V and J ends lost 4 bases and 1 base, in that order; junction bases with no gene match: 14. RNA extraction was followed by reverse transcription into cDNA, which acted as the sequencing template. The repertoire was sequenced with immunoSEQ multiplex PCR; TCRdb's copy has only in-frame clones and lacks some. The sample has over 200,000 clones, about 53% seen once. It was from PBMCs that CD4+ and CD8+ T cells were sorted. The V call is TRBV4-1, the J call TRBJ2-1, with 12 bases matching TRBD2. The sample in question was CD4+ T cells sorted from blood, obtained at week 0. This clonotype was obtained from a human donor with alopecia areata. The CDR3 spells CASSRGLAGPGPFSYNEQFF. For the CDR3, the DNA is TGCGCCAGCAGCCGGGGACTAGCGGGCCCGGGGCCATTTTCCTACAATGAGCAGTTCTTC.